Many counts were recorded for the clone carrying this T cell receptor beta chain. The antigen remains undetermined. This entry comes from a study of molecular identifiers for immune sequencing clone quantification. When naive CD8 T cells were sorted, they were gated as CD8+CD4-CCR7+CD45RA+. A single record per CDR3 protein comes from TCRdb applying MiXCR to the PCR reads. Altogether just under 650,000 distinct CDR3 sequences are present, nearly 20% being singletons, with the ten largest covering approximately 0.9%. Findings of the study overall: Detecting spiked Jurkat TCR RNA from one cell among about a million naive cells was reportedly possible.

The CDR3 is 12 residues long. Germline CDR1 and CDR2: MRHNA and SNTAGT. Trimming pared 2 bases from V and 3 bases from J, leaving 4 bases between. The chain links TRBV6-4 to TRBJ1-1; no definite D call. Sequenced material: naive CD8+ T cells from blood, with Jurkat cell RNA spiked in. Subset in this sample: FACS-sorted CD8+CD4-CCR7+CD45RA+ naive T cells. The receptor's source is a human donor in good health. Some libraries in this study had Jurkat cell RNA spiked in. The CDR3 sequence: CASSDGYTEAFF. CDR3 DNA sequence: TGTGCCAGCAGTGACGGATACACTGAAGCTTTCTTT.